A selection of T cell receptor beta chains follows, all from one sample in a study of cytomegalovirus exposure and HLA in healthy donors. Libraries were prepared by immunoSEQ multiplex PCR; TCRdb keeps only in-frame clonotypes and omits some of them. The data contain some 150,000 clones, 80% to 85% of them singletons. Input material: PBMCs. Every receptor here comes from a woman between 18 and 30 years old in good health and CMV-seronegative. Both conserved end residues are part of each CDR3. Each record gives: clone size, D gene, V gene, J gene, CDR3 length, CDR3 protein, CDR3 DNA. D genes are given only for firm matches. The size of a clone is reported for some rows only, either as once, few or many, or as a class for expanded clones.

-,-,TRBV29-1,TRBJ1-2,12,CSAQPGGYGYTF,TGCAGCGCTCAACCTGGAGGGTATGGCTACACCTTC
-,-,TRBV2,TRBJ1-3,15,CASSVARASGNTIYF,TGTGCCAGCAGTGTGGCCAGGGCCTCTGGAAACACCATATATTTT
-,-,TRBV2,TRBJ2-3,15,CASSYDGDWGDTQYF,TGTGCCAGCAGCTATGACGGGGATTGGGGAGATACGCAGTATTTT
few,TRBD1,TRBV6-5,TRBJ1-1,15,CASRPPGQPNTEAFF,TGTGCCAGCAGACCCCCGGGACAGCCGAACACTGAAGCTTTCTTT
once,TRBD2,TRBV7-6,TRBJ2-3,21,CASSSAPPGTSGGMHTDTQYF,TGTGCCAGCAGCTCTGCCCCACCGGGGACTAGCGGGGGGATGCACACAGATACGCAGTATTTT
few,-,TRBV9,TRBJ1-2,14,CASSVGVGVTGYTF,TGTGCCAGCAGCGTAGGGGTCGGGGTTACTGGCTACACCTTC
-,TRBD1,TRBV28,TRBJ1-1,15,CASSNTGQGNTEAFF,TGTGCCAGCAGTAACACGGGACAGGGAAACACTGAAGCTTTCTTT
-,-,TRBV7-9,TRBJ1-4,15,CASSRAGATNEKLFF,TGTGCCAGCAGCCGCGCAGGTGCAACTAATGAAAAACTGTTTTTT
-,TRBD2,TRBV5-1,TRBJ2-7,14,CASSLAGRQGEQYF,TGCGCCAGCAGCCTAGCGGGGCGCCAAGGGGAGCAGTACTTC
-,TRBD1,TRBV2,TRBJ1-5,15,CASRTTGGSNQPQHF,TGTGCCAGCAGAACGACAGGGGGGAGCAATCAGCCCCAGCATTTC
-,-,TRBV6-1,TRBJ1-3,18,CASSVYFMGGETGNTIYF,TGTGCCAGCAGTGTGTATTTTATGGGGGGTGAAACTGGAAACACCATATATTTT
-,TRBD1,TRBV5-1,TRBJ1-2,14,CASSGMGTGAGYTF,TGCGCCAGCAGCGGGATGGGAACAGGGGCTGGCTACACCTTC
-,-,TRBV29-1,TRBJ1-2,13,CSVPDRANYGYTF,TGCAGCGTTCCTGACAGAGCTAACTATGGCTACACCTTC
-,-,TRBV5-6,TRBJ1-1,14,CASSYYQGVTEAFF,TGTGCCAGCAGCTATTATCAGGGCGTCACTGAAGCTTTCTTT
-,-,TRBV29-1,TRBJ2-2,15,CSVEGGGADSGELFF,TGCAGCGTTGAAGGGGGGGGCGCGGATTCCGGGGAGCTGTTTTTT
-,TRBD1,TRBV7-9,TRBJ1-1,15,CASGSWDRGSPEAFF,TGTGCCAGCGGATCATGGGACAGGGGAAGTCCTGAAGCTTTCTTT
once,TRBD1,TRBV5-1,TRBJ2-7,14,CASSWTGDGYEQYF,TGCGCCAGCAGCTGGACAGGGGATGGCTACGAGCAGTACTTC
-,TRBD2,TRBV10-3,TRBJ2-7,15,CAIQSGGPSSYEQYF,TGTGCCATTCAGAGCGGGGGCCCCTCCTCCTACGAGCAGTACTTC
-,-,TRBV6-6,TRBJ1-5,13,CASSGQPNQPQHF,TGTGCCAGCAGTGGACAGCCCAATCAGCCCCAGCATTTT
-,TRBD1,TRBV6-6,TRBJ2-7,15,CASSSRQGGSYEQYF,TGTGCCAGCAGTTCCCGACAGGGGGGATCCTACGAGCAGTACTTC
-,-,TRBV6-4,TRBJ2-2,14,CASKPQGDTGELFF,TGTGCCAGCAAGCCACAGGGAGACACCGGGGAGCTGTTTTTT
-,TRBD1,TRBV7-9,TRBJ1-2,16,CASSLNRQGRGYGYTF,TGTGCCAGCAGCTTAAACAGACAGGGGCGGGGGTATGGCTACACCTTC
-,-,TRBV28,TRBJ1-4,15,CASIRGAKGNEKLFF,TGTGCCAGCATCAGGGGCGCAAAGGGTAATGAAAAACTGTTTTTT
-,-,TRBV27,TRBJ1-1,12,CASATGMGEAFF,TGTGCCAGCGCTACCGGGATGGGAGAAGCCTTCTTT
-,TRBD1,TRBV6-5,TRBJ1-2,15,CASSYSIQGGFGYTF,TGTGCCAGCAGTTACTCGATACAGGGGGGTTTTGGCTACACCTTC
once,-,TRBV19,TRBJ1-2,10,CASGTGGYTF,TGTGCCAGTGGTACAGGGGGCTACACCTTC
-,-,TRBV23-1,TRBJ1-1,14,CASTPRQANTEAFF,TGCGCCAGCACCCCCAGACAGGCGAACACTGAAGCTTTCTTT